What follows describes a single TCR beta chain. This clonotype was recorded at least ten times. Its antigen is unknown. Per-base quality was not reported, and no clone a single base away is much larger than it. This sample is part of a study of read filtering for tumor transcriptome and immune sequencing (dated by TCRdb to 2020 to 2022). Regarding the study in general: The cohort had approximately 16 male and 14 female patients with a mean age of roughly 70 years, ranging from about 40 to 85. By revised international staging, roughly 8 patients were R-ISS I, around 15 were R-ISS II and over 5 were R-ISS III. Using the same bone marrow samples, the study compared TCR repertoires obtained by targeted immune repertoire sequencing with those obtained by bulk whole-transcriptome sequencing. After DNase treatment, whole-transcriptome libraries were prepared using the TruSeq RNA Access Library Prep Kit. Per sample, about 4.05 to 11 million TCR-region mapped reads were obtained with IR-seq, compared with only 85 to 1273 with RNA-seq. As a main aim, a read-filtering strategy for immune repertoire data was addressed, with the specific question being whether clonotypes supported by a single read should be removed.

The study at large found these results: Compared with RNA-seq, IR-seq captured clonotypes at much greater depth and more reliably, and a smaller IR-seq throughput was enough to identify most of the shared clonotypes. The sorted CD138-negative fraction was composed of a mixed bone marrow immune population rather than of purified T cells. The correlation between IR-seq and RNA-seq shared clonotype proportions rose when single-read clonotypes were removed. Single-read clonotypes made up about 81.9% of clonotypes but roughly 3.5% of total reads in IR-seq, and just under 75% of clonotypes and about 45% of reads in RNA-seq.

For CDR1 and CDR2, the germline V gene lists MRHNA and SNTAGT. The CDR3 spans 15 residues, from the cysteine through the phenylalanine. Only CDR3 DNA remains: 45 bases, in frame from the first base. Trimming costs V 0 bases and J 0 bases, and their ends lie 7 bases apart. Bone marrow was sampled from every patient at the time of active disease. Ficoll-Hypaque density gradient centrifugation was used to isolate the bone marrow mononuclear cells. Myeloma plasma cells were removed and CD138-negative cells were obtained by negative selection following labeling with CD138 magnetic microbeads on a MACS separator. Flow cytometry with CD138 antibodies on an Attune NxT was used to check how pure the isolated cells were. Total RNA was extracted using TRIzol reagent and was quantified on a NanoDrop spectrophotometer. Paired RNA-seq and IR-seq were performed on the CD138-negative bone marrow sample of each patient.

The Immunoverse kit was used to build TCR libraries from roughly 440 ng RNA, with molecular barcoded adaptors covering alpha/delta and beta/gamma chains. TCR library preparation used the same RNA that was used for transcriptome sequencing. Sequencing of the TCR libraries was done on an Illumina HiSeq 4000 with 2 x 150 cycles. From the authors' description of their analysis: TCR reads were aligned to human V, D, J and C references and assembled into CDR3 clonotypes with MiXCR, including quality filtering and error correction. The tcR package in R was used for analysis of clonotype counts and gene usage diversity. Raw mapping reads were checked after the RNA-seq reads had been mapped by STAR aligner version 2.5.3a onto the human GRCh37 genome. IR-seq fastq files were randomly downsampled with Seqtk 1.3 to test the effect of sequencing depth on detected clonotypes. Through fastp at Q25 and MiXCR, TCRdb rebuilt clones from the public reads, retaining in-frame beta chains. Duplicate CDR3 protein sequences are folded into a single record with the most common DNA and genes. TCRdb, not the authors, supplied the V and J calls. This sample gives 15,000 to 20,000 distinct CDR3 sequences in total; roughly a fifth of them show up just once. The ten biggest clones cover 24% of the sample.

The sequence joins TRBV6-4 to TRBJ2-3; TRBD1 is a weak D gene call, 6 bases matching. Material: a population of CD138-negative cells sorted from bone marrow. The cell subset or site label of this sample denotes: bone marrow mononuclear cells depleted of CD138+ plasma/myeloma cells by negative magnetic selection. The sequence came from a donor aged 40 or over with multiple myeloma. The CDR3 region reads CASSDSQGSTDTQYF. DNA sequence: TGTGCCAGCAGTGACTCGCAGGGGAGCACAGATACGCAGTATTTT.